This TCR beta chain emerged from a study of beta chain features in type 1 diabetes. Study findings and constraints: PCR might pick shorter templates more often, in the same way for patients and controls. All four CD4+ subsets of Type 1 diabetes patients contained TCRB CDR3s that were moderately but significantly shorter.

V lost 2 bases and J 7 bases, leaving 14 bases between the germline ends. The germline V gene has CDR1 KGHSH and CDR2 LQKENI. The CDR3 extends over 14 amino acids. Expressed TCRB transcripts were sequenced after all isolated RNA was converted to cDNA. Naive, central memory and regulatory T cell samples came to a mean of approximately 4 million reads. The protocol was immunoSEQ multiplex PCR, while the TCRdb copy is restricted to in-frame clones and leaves out a portion. The sample yields 600,000 to 700,000 clones, around an eighth seen once. Points on this clone: The antigen remains undetermined.

Cell sorting via CD45RO/CCR7/CD25/CD127/CD95/CD27 was performed to obtain CD4+ naive, central memory, regulatory and stem cell-like memory cells. This chain connects TRBV18 to TRBJ1-2; D uncertain. What was sequenced was naive CD4+ T cells from blood. This TCR was recovered from a man younger than 40 with type 1 diabetes. The CDR3 loop reads CASSPASTAGGYTF. CDR3 DNA sequence: TGTGCCAGCTCACCAGCCAGCACGGCCGGTGGCTACACCTTC.